The 26 T cell receptor beta chains below were found in one sample sequenced in a study of Graves' ophthalmopathy and Graves' hyperthyroidism. Amplification from RNA transcripts yielded the TCR beta CDR3 regions. First-round RT-PCR relied on HTBI primers, and a second-round multiplex PCR came next. TCRdb re-derived calls from the multiplex PCR reads in MiXCR, one entry per CDR3 protein. Altogether under 250,000 distinct CDR3 sequences are present, under 30% being singletons, with the ten largest covering about 9.1%. The sample was peripheral blood. The source is a middle-aged man with Graves' ophthalmopathy.

In its sample, this clonotype was seen many times. The rearrangement uses TRBV6-6 and TRBJ2-5, with TRBD2 identical over 9 bases. Trimming cost V 2 bases and J 5 bases; bases outside gene matches: 3. CDR1 MNHNY and CDR2 SVGAGI come from the germline V gene (reference sequence). CDR3 length: 14 residues. CDR3: CASSYGTSRETQYF. The DNA for the CDR3 is TGTGCCAGCAGTTACGGGACTAGCAGGGAGACCCAGTACTTC.

This clonotype was recorded many times. A much larger clone differs from this one at a single base, so this may be a read error. This chain connects TRBV12-3 or TRBV12-4 to TRBJ2-2; maybe TRBD2 (6 bases). The CDR3 is 14 residues long. The CDR3 sequence is CASSKGLDTGEPFF. The CDR3 nucleotides are TGTGCCAGCAGTAAGGGACTTGACACCGGGGAGCCGTTTTTT.

This clonotype showed up many times. The gene calls are TRBV11-1 and TRBJ2-5; 7 bases agree with TRBD1. The CDR3 is made up of 14 amino acids. J was trimmed by 2 bases and V by 3 bases; bases with no gene match: 3. Germline V CDR1 and CDR2: SGHAT, FQDESV (reference sequence). CDR3 region: CASSLGTVQETQYF. The CDR3 DNA reads as TGTGCCAGCAGCTTGGGGACAGTTCAAGAGACCCAGTACTTC.

This chain uses TRBV28 with TRBJ2-7; TRBD1 aligns across 7 bases. Germline loops: CDR1 MDHEN, CDR2 SYDVKM. The V gene end was trimmed by 6 bases and the J gene end by 0 bases; junction bases not matched to a gene: 8. This CDR3 has 15 residues. CDR3 coding DNA: TGTGCCAGCAGCCCCGGGACAGAGCTCTCCTACGAGCAGTACTTC. Amino acids: CASSPGTELSYEQYF.

This clonotype was seen at least ten times. J is TRBJ2-7 and V is TRBV10-3; no clear D. The CDR3 contains 14 residues. Trimming stripped 8 bases from V and 2 bases from J, with 16 bases between. Germline assignment: CDR1 ENHRY and CDR2 SYGVKD. CDR3 in DNA: TGTGCCATCCTACGGACGGATGATACCTACGAGCAGTACTTC. It codes for CAILRTDDTYEQYF.

The sample holds many counts of this clonotype. V usage is TRBV6-5 and J usage is TRBJ1-3, with TRBD1 as a possible D gene (5 bases). The CDR3 runs to 15 residues. The germline V gene has CDR1 MNHEY and CDR2 SVGAGI. The V end was cut by 7 bases, the J end by 0 bases, with 13 bases between. CDR3 in DNA: TGTGCCAGCACTCACCCTAGGGGCTCTGGAAACACCATATATTTT. Translating gives CASTHPRGSGNTIYF.

The chain links TRBV6-5 to TRBJ1-2, with 10 bases that match TRBD1. The V segment lost 2 bases and the J segment 8 bases; nucleotides outside the gene matches: 11. Germline V gene lookup returns CDR1 MNHEY and CDR2 SVGAGI. The CDR3 consists of 16 residues. CDR3 coding DNA: TGTGCCAGCAGTTACCAAAGGCCCGGGACAGGGGCAGGCTACACCTTC. It encodes CASSYQRPGTGAGYTF.

At least ten counts were recorded for this clonotype. This chain links TRBV4-2 with TRBJ2-2, with TRBD2 identical over 14 bases. Germline values: CDR1 LGHNA, CDR2 YNFKEQ. The V segment lost 1 base and the J segment 6 bases; nucleotides outside the gene matches: 4. This CDR3 region has 17 residues. This CDR3 reads CASSQGLAGGSPGELFF. In DNA, the CDR3 is TGTGCCAGCAGCCAAGGACTAGCGGGAGGGAGTCCCGGGGAGCTGTTTTTT.

This clonotype was recorded many times. The rearrangement uses TRBV4-2 and TRBJ2-7; the D is unclear. Germline CDR1 reads LGHNA; CDR2 reads YNFKEQ. V was cut by 0 bases and J by 7 bases, with 19 bases left in between. The CDR3 covers 16 residues. Here the CDR3 DNA reads TGTGCCAGCAGCCAAGAATATGGGTCTTCGGCGCGGGAGCAGTACTTC. This codes for CASSQEYGSSAREQYF.

This clonotype has just a few counts. V usage is TRBV29-1 and J usage is TRBJ1-2; D perhaps matches TRBD1 (6 bases). V lost 3 bases and J lost 3, with 14 bases in between. There are 14 residues in the CDR3. Germline assignment: CDR1 SQVTM and CDR2 ANQGSEA. CDR3 residues: CSVEPREGDYGYTF. In DNA form, the CDR3 reads TGCAGCGTTGAGCCGCGGGAGGGGGACTATGGCTACACCTTC.

This clonotype was recorded many times. The rearrangement joins TRBV7-2 to TRBJ1-5, with a weak D call TRBD1 (6 bases). Germline-derived CDR1 and CDR2 are SGHTA and FQGNSA. Between the trimmed V and J ends, which lost 5 bases and 7 bases, there was a span of 15 bases. The CDR3 length is 14 residues. The CDR3 loop is CASSQGTLGQPQHF. CDR3 coding DNA: TGTGCCAGCAGCCAGGGGACCCTGGGGCAGCCCCAGCATTTT.

Concerning this clonotype itself: Germline is not matched at one junction end, which may reflect a read error. CDR3 loop: CASSDSKGRGYTF. In DNA, the CDR3 is TGTGCCAGCAGTGACTCGAAGGGACGTGGCTACACCTTC. V and J are TRBV6-2 or TRBV6-3 and TRBJ1-2; maybe TRBD1 (5 bases). The germline CDR1 and CDR2 sequences are MNHEY and SVGEGT. The CDR3 covers 13 residues.

This clonotype occurred many times. The chain employs TRBV4-1 and TRBJ2-5; D is unclear. V was clipped by 1 base and J by 5 bases, with 11 bases between them. The CDR3 runs to 14 residues. CDR1 and CDR2 from the germline V gene are MGHRA and YSYEKL. The CDR3 here is CASSQGWRGETQYF. DNA of the CDR3: TGCGCCAGCAGCCAAGGATGGCGTGGGGAGACCCAGTACTTC.

This clonotype was recorded at least ten times. This rearrangement joins TRBV7-9 to TRBJ2-5; D not resolved. V dropped 1 base and J dropped 7 bases, with 10 bases sitting between them. The germline gives CDR1 SEHNR, CDR2 FQNEAQ (reference sequence). This CDR3 has 13 amino acids. Here the CDR3 reads CASSLDRSGTQYF. The CDR3 coding sequence is TGTGCCAGCAGCTTAGACCGGTCAGGGACCCAGTACTTC.

The chain joins TRBV2 to TRBJ1-5; no clear D gene. The ends were cut back, 8 bases at V and 3 bases at J, with 11 bases in the middle. CDR1 is SNHLY, CDR2 FYNNEI, per germline. The CDR3 is 13 residues long. CDR3 sequence: CASHSEYNQPQHF. The CDR3 DNA reads TGTGCCAGCCATTCAGAGTACAATCAGCCCCAGCATTTT.

The chain combines TRBV28 with TRBJ2-7; D is perhaps TRBD2 (7 bases). Germline CDR1 reads MDHEN; CDR2 reads SYDVKM. The CDR3 extends over 17 amino acids. The germline V and J ends were trimmed by 2 bases and 1 base, with 18 bases remaining between them. In DNA form, the CDR3 reads TGTGCCAGCAGTTTACCCCGAGGAGGGGGGGGATCCTACGAGCAGTACTTC. This encodes CASSLPRGGGGSYEQYF.

The V gene is TRBV6-1, the J gene TRBJ2-7; 7 nucleotides align to TRBD2. Germline trimming cut 1 base from V and 2 bases from J; bases unmatched to any gene: 8. Germline-derived CDR1 and CDR2 are MNHNS and SASEGT. This CDR3 has 16 residues. CDR3 bases: TGTGCCAGCAGTGAAGAGACGCTGGCGGGAGCCTACGAGCAGTACTTC. Amino acids: CASSEETLAGAYEQYF.

This clonotype was picked up a small number of times. The chain couples TRBV6-2 or TRBV6-3 to TRBJ1-1, with TRBD1 identical over 8 bases. V gave up 5 bases and J gave up 12 bases; unmatched junction bases: 8. Germline-derived CDR1 and CDR2 are MNHEY and SVGEGT. The CDR3 sequence is 12 residues long. The CDR3 DNA sequence: TGTGCCAGCAGTCAACGGACAGGGAGGACTTTCTTT. Translating gives CASSQRTGRTFF.

V usage is TRBV28 and J usage is TRBJ2-5, with 12 bases lining up with TRBD1. Trimming removed 5 bases from V and 0 bases from J; junction bases left unmatched: 16. This CDR3 spans 20 amino acids. The V gene's germline CDR1 is MDHEN and CDR2 SYDVKM. DNA of the CDR3: TGTGCCAGCAGTCTCCCGTCCGGGACAGGGGGCTCCTTGTACCAAGAGACCCAGTACTTC. This gives the protein CASSLPSGTGGSLYQETQYF.

This clonotype was seen only a few times. The CDR3 is CASNPVGGRAFF. The CDR3 coding sequence is TGTGCCAGCAACCCGGTGGGGGGTCGCGCTTTCTTT. The genes are TRBV6-1 and TRBJ1-1; a weak D match, TRBD1 (5 bases). The V gene lost 7 bases and the J gene lost 11 bases, with 17 bases spanning the gap. The CDR3 runs to 12 residues. CDR1 is MNHNS, CDR2 SASEGT, per germline.

This clonotype has ten or more counts. The CDR3 sequence is CASSQEVTVDQPQHF. In nucleotides, the CDR3 is TGCGCCAGCAGCCAAGAGGTGACCGTGGATCAGCCCCAGCATTTT. The rearrangement links TRBV4-1 to TRBJ1-5, with unresolved D. With 0 bases removed from V and 5 bases from J, the gap between germline ends came to 11 bases. Germline CDR1 and CDR2: MGHRA and YSYEKL. The CDR3 totals 15 residues.

The J gene is TRBJ1-5, the V gene TRBV12-3 or TRBV12-4; D might be TRBD1 (5 bases). The CDR3 spans 15 residues. Between the trimmed V and J ends, which lost 5 bases and 5 bases, there was a span of 16 bases. In DNA, the CDR3 is TGTGCCAGCAGTGAAGCGCTTCAGGGTTATCAGCCCCAGCATTTT. Residues: CASSEALQGYQPQHF.

There are many counts of this clonotype. V gene TRBV20-1 combines with J gene TRBJ1-1; D may be TRBD1 (6 bases). Trimming left V 4 bases short and J 1 base short, with 13 bases between. The CDR3 runs to 14 residues. Germline assignment: CDR1 DFQATT and CDR2 SNEGSKA (reference sequence). The CDR3 loop is CSATRGGKNTEAFF. The CDR3 DNA follows: TGCAGTGCTACCAGAGGGGGGAAGAACACTGAAGCTTTCTTT.

V gene TRBV6-1 combines with J gene TRBJ1-6; maybe TRBD1 (6 bases). This CDR3 spans 17 amino acids. The germline gives CDR1 MNHNS, CDR2 SASEGT. The V gene lost 3 bases and the J gene lost 7 bases, with 19 bases spanning the gap. The CDR3: CASSDFPFTGLNSPLHF. In nucleotides, the CDR3 is TGTGCCAGCAGTGATTTCCCTTTTACAGGGTTGAATTCACCCCTCCACTTT.

The rearrangement uses TRBV6-5 and TRBJ1-2; weak D call: TRBD1 (5 bases). Looked up from germline, CDR1 is MNHEY and CDR2 is SVGAGI. The CDR3 spans 16 residues. The germline V and J ends were trimmed by 4 bases and 6 bases, with 21 bases remaining between them. The chain's CDR3 is CASSFITGTVHHGYTF. In nucleotides, the CDR3 is TGTGCCAGCAGTTTCATCACGGGGACCGTACATCATGGCTACACCTTC.

The chain combines TRBV12-3 or TRBV12-4 with TRBJ1-5; TRBD1 matches at 11 bases. The CDR3 runs 14 residues. V lost 8 bases to trimming and J lost 6 bases; unmatched junction nucleotides: 6. DNA for the CDR3: TGTGCCAGCGCAGGGACAGGGGGTACTCAGCCCCAGCATTTT. Translating gives CASAGTGGTQPQHF.